This record looks at one T cell receptor (beta chain) sequence and its context. No antigen is known for it. Germline V gene lookup returns CDR1 SGHTA and CDR2 FQGTGA. The V end was cut by 2 bases, the J end by 4 bases, with 15 bases between. The CDR3 is made up of 16 amino acids. Relapse after autologous stem cell transplantation occurred in every patient, and brentuximab vedotin exposure varied. The best responses consisted of complete response, partial response or progressive disease. The data belong to a study of PD-1 blockade in classical Hodgkin lymphoma. In the study overall: Each patient was given nivolumab 3 mg/kg through a vein every 2 weeks. Study-level findings and limits: Nothing has yet pinned down what causes the repertoire differences, possibly disease activity or prior therapy. At baseline, newly diagnosed patients reportedly showed less TCR diversity than healthy donors.

Clones were read by immunoSEQ multiplex PCR, and TCRdb kept only the in-frame ones, dropping some. The repertoire holds over 80,000 clones, roughly 89% seen once, with roughly 2.8% in the top ten. Here the sequenced sample was peripheral blood mononuclear cells (PBMCs), taken at baseline. The genes are TRBV7-3 and TRBJ1-5; D perhaps matches TRBD1 (5 bases). This TCR derives from a human donor with classical Hodgkin lymphoma. In DNA, the CDR3 is TGTGCCAGCAGCTTAGGGCAGGGAAGTCTAAATCAGCCCCAGCATTTT. Its protein product is CASSLGQGSLNQPQHF. The full variable domain, with the rest looked up from reference TRBV7-3 and TRBJ1-5, is GAGVSQTPSNKVTEKGKYVELRCDPISGHTALYWYRQSLGQGPEFLIYFQGTGAADDSGLPNDRFFAVRPEGSVSTLKIQRTERGDSAVYLCASSLGQGSLNQPQHFGDGTRLSIL.